This TCR beta chain was sequenced during a study of blood T cell repertoires in COVID-19. Authors' data handling: Reference gene primer amplification gave nucleated cell count estimates. Clones were read by immunoSEQ multiplex PCR, and TCRdb kept only the in-frame ones, dropping some. V and J calls and clone size are as listed in that table; D and trimming were resolved from the DNA. The sample yields 300,000 to 400,000 clones, about 87% seen once. This clonotype originated in a woman aged 45-60 years who had recovered from COVID-19. Sequencing used peripheral blood.

The CDR3: CASSPWGGADQPQHF. The CDR3 DNA is TGTGCCAGCAGCCCTTGGGGGGGGGCCGATCAGCCCCAGCATTTT. The rearrangement uses TRBV7-8 and TRBJ1-5, with a possible D match to TRBD1 (6 bases). V lost 5 bases, J lost 5 bases, and 16 bases lay in between. The germline V gene encodes CDR1 SGHVS and CDR2 FQNEAQ. The CDR3 runs 15 residues.